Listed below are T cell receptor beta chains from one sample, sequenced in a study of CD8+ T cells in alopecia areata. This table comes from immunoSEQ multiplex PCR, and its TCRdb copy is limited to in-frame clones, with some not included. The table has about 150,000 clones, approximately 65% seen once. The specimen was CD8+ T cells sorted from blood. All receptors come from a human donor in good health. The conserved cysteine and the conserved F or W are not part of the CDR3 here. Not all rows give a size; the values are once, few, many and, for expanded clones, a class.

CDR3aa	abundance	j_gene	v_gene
AWSSGHHTEAF	once	TRBJ1-1	TRBV30
ASGLVGVGVAQPQH	-	TRBJ1-5	TRBV12-5
ASSFRTSGSATDTQY	-	TRBJ2-3	TRBV27
AWSEGGFGDTQY	-	TRBJ2-3	TRBV30
ATNRGASYEQY	-	TRBJ2-7	TRBV7-9
ASSIGGVYEQY	-	TRBJ2-7	TRBV19
SVPLGGAGANVLT	-	TRBJ2-6	TRBV29-1
ASRQQGVGANVLT	-	TRBJ2-6	TRBV27
ASRRASTDTQY	few	TRBJ2-3	TRBV27
ASSQGLAYSYEQY	-	TRBJ2-7	TRBV11-2
ASSPLGGPYNEQF	few	TRBJ2-1	TRBV27
ASSLRTIVRAGEKLF	many	TRBJ1-4	TRBV5-5
ASSVHRDREWSGNTIY	-	TRBJ1-3	TRBV4-1
ASSDGDRPPGELF	-	TRBJ2-2	TRBV7-9
ASSLVTKNIQY	few	TRBJ2-4	TRBV5-6
ASSEDRWANVLT	-	TRBJ2-6	TRBV6-1
ASSYSQGLDTQY	-	TRBJ2-3	TRBV6-5
ASSQGGGGNEQF	few	TRBJ2-1	TRBV4-1